This T cell receptor beta chain was identified during a study of tumor-infiltrating lymphocytes in primary liver carcinoma. Whole-study findings and limits: Tumors had a significantly higher top-250-clone fraction than blood (p = 0.039). Among top clones, only about 8-25% appeared in all five tumor regions.

Co-extracted RNA and DNA came from 20-30 mg of unsorted bulk tissue. The CDR3 runs 16 residues. Germline V CDR1 and CDR2: KGHDR, SFDVKD. Synthesis of TCR beta cDNA was carried out from about 540 ng total RNA with a constant-region primer. Investigators got TCR beta libraries out of three nested multiplex PCR rounds, done with slightly modified ARM-PCR. Amplification in the first two PCR rounds was performed using TRBV1-TRBV30 forward primers and a C-beta reverse primer for roughly 10 cycles each. TCRdb reprocessed the multiplex PCR reads with MiXCR, giving one entry per CDR3 protein. This sample has around 71,000 distinct CDR3 sequences, with 71% found just once. For this clonotype: Its antigen remains unknown. Relative to the germline gene, one junction end is altered; a read error may explain this.

The receptor's source is a woman aged 60-70 years with primary liver carcinoma and hepatitis B virus infection. The chain is built from TRBV24-1 and TRBJ2-1, with TRBD1 matching 10 bases. The sequenced sample consisted of liver tumor tissue from sampling region 4. Subset noted: tumor region T4, right-lateral pole. The DNA of the CDR3 is TGTGCCACCACTGATCCCGGGACAGGGGCTTACAATGAGCAGTTCTTC. It specifies CATTDPGTGAYNEQFF.